The rows below give T cell receptor beta chains drawn from one sample of a study of T cell repertoires in cytomegalovirus infection. TCRdb re-called the reads with MiXCR, one entry per CDR3 protein. The sample has around 270,000 distinct CDR3 sequences, over 8% seen once; the top ten hold roughly 15%. Sequenced: PBMCs. The receptors shown here come from a human donor in good health (CMV status not recorded). Some clones in this sample may be carry-over from other donors' samples. CDR3s include the opening cysteine and the closing phenylalanine or tryptophan.

V,J,CDR3
TRBV28,TRBJ1-2,CASSSRGVANYGYTF
TRBV5-1,TRBJ1-1,CASSFHPSKPGGTNTEAFF
TRBV11-2,TRBJ2-3,CASSLGLRPTDTQYF
TRBV7-2,TRBJ2-1,CASSLAIGQGYEQFF
TRBV7-2,TRBJ2-7,CASSRQDTYEQYF
TRBV7-2,TRBJ1-5,CASSLGINVNQPQHF
TRBV28,TRBJ2-5,CASQGPRDEETQYF
TRBV5-1,TRBJ2-3,CASSWTSGRFGTDTQYF
TRBV7-6,TRBJ2-7,CASRNQGYEQYF
TRBV12-3/TRBV12-4,TRBJ2-1,CASSSSGTGHNEQFF
TRBV12-3/TRBV12-4,TRBJ1-1,CASTPPKGNTEAFF
TRBV20-1,TRBJ2-1,CSAFGTYNEQFF
TRBV18,TRBJ2-7,CASSGARNPYEQYF
TRBV6-2/TRBV6-3,TRBJ1-6,CASSRDGGYPSPLHF
TRBV6-2/TRBV6-3,TRBJ1-1,CASSTTRTLNTEAFF
TRBV27,TRBJ2-1,CASRVVGETYNEQFF
TRBV7-2,TRBJ2-7,CASSLAIAGTEQYF
TRBV20-1,TRBJ1-1,CSAARGGGTEAFF
TRBV6-4,TRBJ2-1,CASSSGRDREQFF
TRBV11-3,TRBJ2-4,CASSQGRVGEAKNIQCF
TRBV6-1,TRBJ1-6,CASTRYNSPLHF
TRBV19,TRBJ1-5,CASQRSNQPQHF
TRBV7-2,TRBJ2-1,CASSRGGQAFNEQFF
TRBV6-2/TRBV6-3,TRBJ2-2,CASSGGLNTGELFF
TRBV20-1,TRBJ1-2,CSARDPDDGYTF
TRBV2,TRBJ2-1,CASSGGGGTYNEQFF
TRBV7-2,TRBJ1-5,CASSSQTGFSNQPQHF
TRBV7-2,TRBJ2-7,CASSFRTYEQYF
TRBV28,TRBJ2-7,CASRGDISYEQYF
TRBV7-2,TRBJ1-2,CASSPRGESGRGYTF
TRBV7-2,TRBJ2-3,CASSLALLAGPVETQYF
TRBV28,TRBJ2-1,CASSSQGFSYNEQFF